This is a list of T cell receptor beta chains from one sample in a study of neurological immune-mediated disorders. TCRdb ran MiXCR on the 5' RACE reads and lists one entry per CDR3 protein. Among 80,000 to 95,000 distinct CDR3 sequences listed, under 4.5% were seen once. Sequencing input: PBMCs. The receptor source for this set is a woman aged 45-65 years with multiple sclerosis. Each CDR3 is given without its conserved first and last residue. Each record gives: CDR3 protein, V gene, D gene. D genes are given only for firm matches.

ASTPVGGARTGELF	TRBV6-5	-
SARRGALNTEAF	TRBV20-1	-
ASSWGVGSYEQY	TRBV5-1	-
ASSGDRASYGYGYT	TRBV7-9	TRBD1
SAGPLVGRGDNEQF	TRBV20-1	-
ATSSRGGPETQY	TRBV15	TRBD2
ASSRDRSYEQY	TRBV5-1	-
ASSREGGRFSGANVLT	TRBV2	TRBD2
ASSLSGTEGQPQH	TRBV5-1	TRBD1
ASSGLGGYT	TRBV28	-
ASSLILGTGEY	TRBV12-3/TRBV12-4	TRBD1
ASTWGGVDTEAF	TRBV5-1	-
ASSLDGLASDTQY	TRBV5-1	TRBD2
ASSYRPGDTEAF	TRBV7-3	-
ASSGGLNTEAF	TRBV7-2	-
ASSLNRGNYGYT	TRBV5-1	TRBD1
SALSGGGLTDTQY	TRBV20-1	TRBD2
ATSRDQRGASETQY	TRBV15	TRBD2
ASTLTGRNQPQH	TRBV2	TRBD1
SARDSTSGGIFTDTQY	TRBV20-1	TRBD2
ASGGDSGYEQY	TRBV5-1	-
ASSDLGPNTGELF	TRBV6-6	-
ASSPIEKLF	TRBV7-9	-
SARAPGLGDNEQF	TRBV20-1	TRBD2
SAVTLAGASYNEQF	TRBV20-1	-
ASSLAGRSYNEQF	TRBV6-5	TRBD2
ASSELRGFQPQH	TRBV6-1	-
SARDPGRGITGELF	TRBV20-1	-
ASTPRVLQETQY	TRBV2	-
ASGTTNTGELF	TRBV27	-
ASSLGGFTYTDTQY	TRBV12-3/TRBV12-4	-
ASSLPWDSFTYEQY	TRBV5-6	TRBD1
ASSRQGIYEQY	TRBV6-6	TRBD1
ASNLGGQSYGYT	TRBV12-3/TRBV12-4	TRBD1
SVESRLAGMYQETQY	TRBV29-1	TRBD2
ASSLSRISGKNIY	TRBV7-2	-
ASSVGGLAGGTGEQF	TRBV9	TRBD2
SARKTPFSGATDTQY	TRBV20-1	TRBD2
SATTSGGYNEQF	TRBV20-1	TRBD2
ASSVGSGAGTGELF	TRBV7-6	-